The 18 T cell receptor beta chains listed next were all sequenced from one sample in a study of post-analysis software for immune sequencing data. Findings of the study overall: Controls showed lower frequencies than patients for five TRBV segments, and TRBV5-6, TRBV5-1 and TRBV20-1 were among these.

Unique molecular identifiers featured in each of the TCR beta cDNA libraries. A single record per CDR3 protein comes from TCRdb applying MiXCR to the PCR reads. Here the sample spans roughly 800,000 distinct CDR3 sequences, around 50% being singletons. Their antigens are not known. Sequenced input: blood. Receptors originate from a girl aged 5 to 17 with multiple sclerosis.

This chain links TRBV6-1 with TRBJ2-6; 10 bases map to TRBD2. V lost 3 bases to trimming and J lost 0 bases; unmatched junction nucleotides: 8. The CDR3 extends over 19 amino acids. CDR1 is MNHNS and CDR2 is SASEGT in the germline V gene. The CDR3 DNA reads TGTGCCAGCAGTGATCCCCTAGCGGGGGTATTCTCTGGGGCCAACGTCCTGACTTTC. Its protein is CASSDPLAGVFSGANVLTF.

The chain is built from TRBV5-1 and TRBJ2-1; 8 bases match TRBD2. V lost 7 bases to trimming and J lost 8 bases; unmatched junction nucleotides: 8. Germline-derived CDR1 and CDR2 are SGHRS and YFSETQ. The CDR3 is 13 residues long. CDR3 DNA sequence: TGCGCCAGCGCCCCGGGACTAGTCTATGAGCAGTTCTTC. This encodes CASAPGLVYEQFF.

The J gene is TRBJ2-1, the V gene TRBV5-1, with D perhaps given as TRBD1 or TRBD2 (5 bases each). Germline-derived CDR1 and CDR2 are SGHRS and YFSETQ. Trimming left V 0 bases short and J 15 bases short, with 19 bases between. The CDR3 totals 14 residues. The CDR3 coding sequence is TGCGCCAGCAGCTTGGTGGGGACCGCAATAAACCCGTTCTTC. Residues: CASSLVGTAINPFF.

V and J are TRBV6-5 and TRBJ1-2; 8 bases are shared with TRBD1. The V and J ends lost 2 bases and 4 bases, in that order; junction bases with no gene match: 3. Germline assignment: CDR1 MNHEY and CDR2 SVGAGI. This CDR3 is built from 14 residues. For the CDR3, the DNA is TGTGCCAGCAGTTACAGGACAGGGAGCTATGGCTACACCTTC. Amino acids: CASSYRTGSYGYTF.

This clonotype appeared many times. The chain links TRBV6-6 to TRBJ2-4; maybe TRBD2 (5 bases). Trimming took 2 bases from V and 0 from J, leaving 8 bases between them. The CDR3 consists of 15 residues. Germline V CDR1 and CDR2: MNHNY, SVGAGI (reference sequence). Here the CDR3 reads CASSYTSGAKNIQYF. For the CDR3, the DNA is TGTGCCAGCAGTTACACCAGCGGAGCCAAAAACATTCAGTACTTC.

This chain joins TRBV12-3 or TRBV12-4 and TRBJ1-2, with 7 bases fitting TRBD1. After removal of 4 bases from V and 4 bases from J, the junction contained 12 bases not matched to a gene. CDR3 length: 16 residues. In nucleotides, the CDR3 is TGTGCCAGCAGTTCCCTTACAGGGGACGAAGGCTATGGCTACACCTTC. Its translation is CASSSLTGDEGYGYTF.

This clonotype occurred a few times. The CDR3 sequence: CSAEWGNYGYTF. CDR3 DNA: TGCAGCGCCGAATGGGGGAACTATGGCTACACCTTC. The chain employs TRBV29-1 and TRBJ1-2; possibly TRBD1 for D (5 bases). Per germline, CDR1 SQVTM and CDR2 ANQGSEA. This CDR3 spans 12 amino acids. The V end lost 7 bases, the J end lost 2 bases, and 11 bases lay between the germline ends.

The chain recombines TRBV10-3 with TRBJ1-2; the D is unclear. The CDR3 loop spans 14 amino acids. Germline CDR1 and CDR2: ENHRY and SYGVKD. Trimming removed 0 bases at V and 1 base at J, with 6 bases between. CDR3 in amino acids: CAISESASNYGYTF. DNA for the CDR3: TGTGCCATCAGTGAGTCGGCCAGTAACTATGGCTACACCTTC.

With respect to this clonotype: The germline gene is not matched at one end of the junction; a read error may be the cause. This CDR3 reads CASSAGDLSEANVLTF. CDR3 DNA sequence: TGTGCCAGCAGTGCCGGGGACCTCTCTGAGGCCAACGTCCTGACTTTC. V usage is TRBV28 and J usage is TRBJ2-6, with D perhaps given as TRBD1 or TRBD2 (5 bases each). Germline loops: CDR1 MDHEN, CDR2 SYDVKM. The CDR3 totals 16 residues.

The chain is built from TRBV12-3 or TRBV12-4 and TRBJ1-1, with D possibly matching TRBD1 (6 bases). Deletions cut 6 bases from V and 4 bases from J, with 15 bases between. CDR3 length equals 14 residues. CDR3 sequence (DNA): TGTGCCAGCAGCCCGGGGGCGAGGGTCACTGAAGCTTTCTTT. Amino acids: CASSPGARVTEAFF.

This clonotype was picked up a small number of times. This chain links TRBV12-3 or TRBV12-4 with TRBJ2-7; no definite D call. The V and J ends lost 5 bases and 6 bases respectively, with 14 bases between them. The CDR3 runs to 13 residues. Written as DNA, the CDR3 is TGTGCCAGCAGTCATTCTCGACTCTCCGAGCAGTACTTC. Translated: CASSHSRLSEQYF.

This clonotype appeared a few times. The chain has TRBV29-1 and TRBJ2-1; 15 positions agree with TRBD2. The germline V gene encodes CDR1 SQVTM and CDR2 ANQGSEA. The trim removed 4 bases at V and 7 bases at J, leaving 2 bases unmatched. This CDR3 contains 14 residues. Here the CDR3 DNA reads TGCAGCGTTGGGGGGACTAGCGGGAGGAATGAGCAGTTCTTC. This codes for CSVGGTSGRNEQFF.

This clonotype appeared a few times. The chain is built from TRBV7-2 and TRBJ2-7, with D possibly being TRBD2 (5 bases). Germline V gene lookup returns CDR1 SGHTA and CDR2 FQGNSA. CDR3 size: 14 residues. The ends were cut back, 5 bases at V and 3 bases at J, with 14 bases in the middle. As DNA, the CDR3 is TGTGCCAGCAGCGAGGGATCGGGCGTCTACGAGCAGTACTTC. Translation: CASSEGSGVYEQYF.

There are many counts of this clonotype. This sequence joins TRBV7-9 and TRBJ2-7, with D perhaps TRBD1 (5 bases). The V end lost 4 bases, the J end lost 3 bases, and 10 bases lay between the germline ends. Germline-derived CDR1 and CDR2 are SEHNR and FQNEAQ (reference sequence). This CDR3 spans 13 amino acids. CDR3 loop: CASSSTGSYEQYF. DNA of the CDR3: TGTGCCAGCAGCTCTACAGGAAGCTACGAGCAGTACTTC.

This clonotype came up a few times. The CDR3 spells CSTGPGDRTQYF. The CDR3, as DNA: TGCAGCACAGGTCCAGGGGATCGGACCCAGTACTTC. V gene TRBV29-1 combines with J gene TRBJ2-5; TRBD1 might be the D (6 bases). The V and J ends lost 8 bases and 7 bases respectively, with 17 bases between them. This CDR3 contains 12 residues. In germline, CDR1 is SQVTM, CDR2 ANQGSEA. Full variable domain (missing parts from reference TRBV29-1 and TRBJ2-5): SAVISQKPSRDICQRGTSLTIQCQVDSQVTMMFWYRQQPGQSLTLIATANQGSEATYESGFVIDKFPISRPNLTFSTLTVSNMSPEDSSIYLCSTGPGDRTQYFGPGTRLLVL.

The CDR3: CSVALAVSYEQYF. CDR3 nucleotide sequence: TGCAGCGTTGCGCTAGCGGTTTCCTACGAGCAGTACTTC. V is TRBV29-1 and J is TRBJ2-7, with 7 bases aligning to TRBD2. Germline V gene lookup returns CDR1 SQVTM and CDR2 ANQGSEA. V was clipped by 4 bases and J by 1 base; unmatched bases: 4. CDR3 length: 13 residues.

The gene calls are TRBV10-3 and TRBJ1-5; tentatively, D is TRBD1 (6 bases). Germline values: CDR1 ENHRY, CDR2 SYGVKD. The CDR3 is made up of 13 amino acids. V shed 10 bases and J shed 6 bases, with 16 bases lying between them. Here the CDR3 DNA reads TGTGCCACGGGTGGGGGGCGAGGTCAGCCCCAGCATTTT. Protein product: CATGGGRGQPQHF.

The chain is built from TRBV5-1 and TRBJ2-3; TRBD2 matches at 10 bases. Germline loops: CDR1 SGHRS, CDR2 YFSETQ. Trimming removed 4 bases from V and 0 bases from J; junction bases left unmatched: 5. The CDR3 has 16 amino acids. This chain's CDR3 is CASSTGLAPSTDTQYF. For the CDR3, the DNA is TGCGCCAGCAGCACGGGACTAGCGCCTAGCACAGATACGCAGTATTTT.